The T cell receptor beta chain under discussion was sequenced for a study of long-term antiretroviral therapy in people with HIV. As for the study in general: The earliest samples came about a decade before the 2015 immediate-ART recommendation.

Survey level was the resolution at which the v3.0 immunoSEQ assay ran. Here immunoSEQ multiplex PCR was the method, and the copy in TCRdb shows in-frame clones only, minus some. Among 26,000 or so clones listed, roughly 85% were seen once. Per donor, a minimum of one pre-ART and a minimum of two post-ART PBMC samples were available. V lost 5 bases and J 1 base, leaving 8 bases between the germline ends. The germline V gene encodes CDR1 MNHEY and CDR2 SVGAGI. The CDR3 extends over 13 amino acids. Findings and limits, study-wide: Pre-ART clonal expansion yielded clones that dominated the repertoire at all time points.

With respect to this clone: Its target is not known.

The genes are TRBV6-5 and TRBJ1-1; unclear D gene. The clonotype comes from a man between 18 and 29 years old with HIV. Sample: unsorted PBMCs, taken 0.8 years before starting antiretroviral therapy. The CDR3 DNA reads as TGTGCCAGCAGTACACCAGGGAACACTGAAGCTTTCTTT. Translation: CASSTPGNTEAFF.